The 11 T cell receptor beta chains listed next were all sequenced from one sample in a study of blood T cell repertoires in COVID-19. The table came from immunoSEQ multiplex PCR; TCRdb's copy has only in-frame clones and leaves some out. This sample carries about 300,000 clones, roughly 87% of them seen once, and the ten largest clones take under 6.5%. The sample was PBMCs or T cells enriched from blood (not recorded which). Receptors were obtained from a woman in her twenties or thirties who had recovered from COVID-19.

The J gene is TRBJ2-7, the V gene TRBV30; the match to TRBD1 covers 7 bases. Germline CDR1 reads GTSNPN; CDR2 reads SVGIG (reference sequence). The CDR3 runs 14 residues. The V and J ends lost 2 bases and 6 bases, in that order; junction bases with no gene match: 10. CDR3 in DNA: TGTGCCTGGAGTCTAGGGGGCCTAAGCGGCGAGCAGTACTTC. It codes for CAWSLGGLSGEQYF.

This sequence joins TRBV27 and TRBJ1-6; a weak D match, TRBD1 (6 bases). V was clipped by 2 bases and J by 6 bases, with 11 bases between them. CDR3 length: 15 residues. The germline V gene has CDR1 MNHEY and CDR2 SMNVEV (reference sequence). The CDR3 loop reads CASSLTTDSNSPLHF. DNA for the CDR3: TGTGCCAGCAGTTTAACTACGGACAGTAATTCACCCCTCCACTTT.

The chain recombines TRBV30 with TRBJ1-2; D possibly corresponds to TRBD1 (5 bases). The length of the CDR3 is 16 residues. The germline V and J ends were trimmed by 0 bases and 8 bases, with 22 bases remaining between them. In germline, CDR1 is GTSNPN, CDR2 SVGIG (reference sequence). The CDR3 region has the DNA TGTGCCTGGAGTGTACGCGGGGCAGGCCCCACCAGGGGCTACACCTTC. It is translated as CAWSVRGAGPTRGYTF.

V usage is TRBV30 and J usage is TRBJ1-2, with D unclear. Per the germline V gene, CDR1 is GTSNPN and CDR2 is SVGIG (reference sequence). V was clipped by 5 bases and J by 4 bases, with 17 bases between them. CDR3 length: 14 amino acids. In nucleotides, the CDR3 is TGTGCCTGGTCACGGTCCCGGGGATCCTATGGCTACACCTTC. Encoded protein: CAWSRSRGSYGYTF.

The chain is built from TRBV9 and TRBJ2-3, with D tentatively TRBD1 (6 bases). Germline CDR1 reads SGDLS; CDR2 reads YYNGEE. The CDR3 extends over 14 amino acids. Trimming pared 1 base from V and 5 bases from J, leaving 11 bases between. CDR3 nucleotide sequence: TGTGCCAGCAGCGTAACCACAGGGAAAGATACGCAGTATTTT. This sequence encodes CASSVTTGKDTQYF.

The table lists this clone with a count of one. The chain recombines TRBV9 with TRBJ1-2; 7 positions agree with TRBD1. Trimming took 3 bases from V and 2 from J; bases not matched to a gene: 4. The germline gives CDR1 SGDLS, CDR2 YYNGEE. The CDR3 has 14 amino acids. CDR3 sequence (DNA): TGTGCCAGCAGCGGGGGGGACAGAAACTATGGCTACACCTTC. Protein: CASSGGDRNYGYTF.

In the case of this clone: Other DNA variants within this sample encode the same CDR3. The chain combines TRBV19 with TRBJ1-1; perhaps TRBD1 as D (6 bases). This CDR3 is 14 amino acids long. Germline values: CDR1 LNHDA, CDR2 SQIVND (reference sequence). Trimming took off 2 bases at V and 1 base at J, with 8 bases between the two ends. DNA of the CDR3: TGTGCCAGTAGTATAAGGGGGGGGAACACTGAAGCTTTCTTT. This codes for CASSIRGGNTEAFF.

The J gene is TRBJ1-2, the V gene TRBV4-1; TRBD1 might be the D (5 bases). Germline values: CDR1 MGHRA, CDR2 YSYEKL. Trimming removed 1 base from V and 8 bases from J, with 14 bases in between. CDR3 length equals 14 residues. This CDR3 is CASSQVSGGKGYTF. Written as DNA, the CDR3 is TGCGCCAGCAGCCAAGTCTCCGGGGGAAAAGGCTACACCTTC.

This chain connects TRBV27 to TRBJ1-1, with D hard to call. This CDR3 has 13 residues. The V gene lost 5 bases and the J gene lost 0 bases, with 7 bases spanning the gap. CDR1 and CDR2 from the germline V gene are MNHEY and SMNVEV (reference sequence). CDR3 coding DNA: TGTGCCAGCAGTACCGGGGTGAACACTGAAGCTTTCTTT. Protein product: CASSTGVNTEAFF.

The chain uses TRBV12-3 or TRBV12-4 and TRBJ2-1, with D uncertain. This CDR3 region has 11 residues. Deletions cut 4 bases from V and 10 bases from J, with 8 bases between. Here the CDR3 reads CASSYLEEQFF. For the CDR3, the DNA is TGTGCCAGCAGTTACTTAGAAGAGCAGTTCTTC.

The rearrangement joins TRBV6-2 or TRBV6-3 to TRBJ1-2, with TRBD1 matching 9 bases. This CDR3 spans 15 amino acids. V shed 5 bases and J 4 bases; nucleotides not matched to a gene: 8. The germline V gene has CDR1 MNHEY and CDR2 SVGEGT. DNA of the CDR3: TGTGCCAGCAGTGGGACAGGGATTTCGGGCTATGGCTACACCTTC. The encoded protein is CASSGTGISGYGYTF.